One and the same sample provided the 4 T cell receptor beta chains below, sequenced in a study of shared T cell receptors in the human thymus. The repertoire was sequenced with immunoSEQ multiplex PCR; TCRdb's copy has only in-frame clones and lacks some. This sample has roughly 410,000 clones, with over 90% found just once. The sample consisted of thymocytes. Every receptor here comes from a human donor.

The gene calls are TRBV28 and TRBJ2-5; no firm D call. The V gene lost 3 bases and the J gene lost 4 bases, with 9 bases spanning the gap. The germline CDR1 and CDR2 sequences are MDHEN and SYDVKM. The CDR3 is 13 amino acids. DNA of the CDR3: TGTGCCAGCAGTTTGCTCCAAAGAGAGACCCAGTACTTC. Translated: CASSLLQRETQYF.

V usage is TRBV2 and J usage is TRBJ1-1; D uncertain. CDR1 is SNHLY, CDR2 FYNNEI, per germline. The CDR3 spans 14 residues. V was trimmed by 6 bases and J by 1 base, leaving 12 bases between them. The CDR3, as DNA: TGTGCCAGCAGGGACGGCACGCGGAACACTGAAGCTTTCTTT. Translation: CASRDGTRNTEAFF.

The chain combines TRBV2 with TRBJ2-5, with D unclear. V was clipped by 3 bases and J by 9 bases, with 8 bases between them. Germline V CDR1 and CDR2: SNHLY, FYNNEI. The CDR3 runs 11 residues. For the CDR3, the DNA is TGTGCCAGCAGTGATATTAGGGCCCAGTACTTC. Encoded protein: CASSDIRAQYF.

CDR3 coding DNA: TGTGCCAGCAGCTCCGCTGAGGGGGGAGGGCTCAGTGAGCAGTTCTTC. As protein: CASSSAEGGGLSEQFF. This rearrangement joins TRBV7-8 to TRBJ2-1; TRBD2 might be the D (7 bases). This CDR3 region has 16 residues. V was trimmed by 4 bases and J by 9 bases, leaving 22 bases between them. CDR1 and CDR2 (germline): SGHVS, FQNEAQ.